One T cell receptor (beta chain) is described in this entry. What it binds is not known. The CDR3 is 16 residues long. Per germline, CDR1 MNHEY and CDR2 SMNVEV (reference sequence). V lost 2 bases to trimming and J lost 3 bases; unmatched junction nucleotides: 8. This sample was included in a study of cytomegalovirus exposure and HLA in healthy donors. General study findings and limits: The productive fraction for most TCR beta V segments was about 90% or about 30% in an earlier analysis. According to the study, 180 or so TCR beta chains were cytomegalovirus-associated. As a later analysis showed, several of the most significant clusters appeared to be linked to common viral pathogens.

PCR amplification relied on 60 Vbeta primers (plus 13 Jbeta primers). Method: immunoSEQ multiplex PCR; TCRdb's copy keeps in-frame clones and lacks some. The data hold some 200,000 clones, with 65% to 85% observed a single time. Source material: PBMCs. This TCR came from a female donor in good health and CMV-seronegative. This rearrangement joins TRBV27 to TRBJ2-7; TRBD1 matches at 9 bases. The CDR3 DNA is TGTGCCAGCAGTTTAGGCCCCCTGGGACAGGGCTACGAGCAGTACTTC. Protein sequence: CASSLGPLGQGYEQYF.